This T cell receptor beta chain was documented in a study of T cells in Graves' hyperthyroidism and ophthalmopathy. Study-level information: Peripheral blood draws took place at initial diagnosis, ahead of any treatment.

Lactation, pregnancy, other autoimmune disease or uncontrolled infection led to exclusion of patients. The PBMCs had their origin in approximately 10 ml of fresh peripheral blood. The CDR3 totals 18 residues. The V gene's germline CDR1 is SGHKS and CDR2 YYEKEE (reference sequence). V dropped 3 bases and J dropped 5; count of bases not matched to a gene: 17. This clonotype was recorded at least ten times. RNA transcripts gave rise to amplified TCR beta CDR3 regions. During a first-round RT-PCR of the TCR CDR3, the HTBI primer set was used. TCRdb recomputed calls from the multiplex PCR reads with MiXCR, one row per CDR3 protein. The data contain around 500,000 distinct CDR3 sequences, around 16% of them singletons.

V is TRBV5-5 and J is TRBJ1-1; 9 bases fit TRBD1. The sequencing input was blood. The sequence came from a woman aged 25 to 45 with Graves' ophthalmopathy. This CDR3 is CASSSKFRDRVVRTEAFF. In DNA form, the CDR3 reads TGTGCCAGCAGCTCGAAGTTCCGGGACAGGGTGGTGAGAACTGAAGCTTTCTTT. Looking up the rest from reference TRBV5-5 and TRBJ1-1 gives the full variable domain: DAGVTQSPTHLIKTRGQQVTLRCSPISGHKSVSWYQQVLGQGPQFIFQYYEKEERGRGNFPDRFSARQFPNYSSELNVNALLLGDSALYLCASSSKFRDRVVRTEAFFGQGTRLTVV.